The clone carrying this T cell receptor (beta chain) came up once. The repertoire was sequenced with immunoSEQ multiplex PCR; TCRdb's copy has only in-frame clones and lacks some. Of about 99,000 clones detected, about 80% appear once; the ten largest clones hold about 12%. Trimming at V came to 4 bases and at J to 8 bases, leaving 12 bases not matched to a gene. The germline gives CDR1 SGHAT, CDR2 FQNNGV. This CDR3 has 15 amino acids. This entry is derived from a study of blood T cell repertoires in COVID-19. The specimen was peripheral blood. This receptor was obtained from a human donor in a cohort sampled during active COVID-19. The chain recombines TRBV11-2 with TRBJ2-3, with 7 positions matching TRBD2. The CDR3 DNA reads as TGTGCCAGCAGCTCGTCTGGCGTTGGGAGGGGTACGCAGTATTTT. Protein sequence: CASSSSGVGRGTQYF.